Presented here are 15 T cell receptor beta chains from one specimen sequenced in a study of blood T cell repertoires in COVID-19. Assay: immunoSEQ multiplex PCR; the TCRdb copy retains only in-frame clones and omits some. The repertoire holds roughly 330,000 clones, with 86% as singletons. The sequenced material came from PBMCs or T cells enriched from blood (not recorded which). The receptors come from a woman aged 18-29 years who had recovered from COVID-19.

The V gene is TRBV6-5, the J gene TRBJ1-4; no definite D call. CDR1 is MNHEY, CDR2 SVGAGI, per germline. Trimming removed 2 bases at V and 6 bases at J, with 13 bases between. This CDR3 comprises 15 residues. CDR3 bases: TGTGCCAGCAGTTACGGGAGTGCGAGCGATGAAAAACTGTTTTTT. Protein product: CASSYGSASDEKLFF.

Here the CDR3 DNA reads TGCGCCAGCAGTGTAACAGATACGCAGTATTTT. Translating gives CASSVTDTQYF. The chain is built from TRBV10-1 and TRBJ2-3, with D uncertain. Trimming took 4 bases from V and 3 from J, leaving 2 bases between them. Germline assignment: CDR1 WNHNN and CDR2 SYGVQD (reference sequence). The CDR3 contains 11 residues.

The chain combines TRBV2 with TRBJ1-2; TRBD1 aligns across 9 bases. This CDR3 spans 15 amino acids. The V and J ends lost 6 bases and 2 bases, in that order; junction bases with no gene match: 7. Germline V CDR1 and CDR2: SNHLY, FYNNEI. The chain's CDR3 is CASSGTGGRNYGYTF. CDR3 DNA sequence: TGTGCCAGCAGCGGCACAGGGGGCAGGAACTATGGCTACACCTTC.

The rearrangement uses TRBV30 and TRBJ2-7; 7 bases line up with TRBD2. The CDR3 spans 14 residues. V shed 0 bases, J shed 6 bases, and the junction held 8 bases outside the gene matches. Per germline, CDR1 GTSNPN and CDR2 SVGIG (reference sequence). In DNA, the CDR3 is TGTGCCTGGAGTGTAGCGGGGTTTTTCGGCGAGCAGTACTTC. Amino acid sequence: CAWSVAGFFGEQYF.

The V gene is TRBV30, the J gene TRBJ1-1, with 9 nucleotides matching TRBD1. The CDR3 consists of 12 residues. With V trimmed by 8 bases and J by 6 bases, 7 bases remained unmatched. Per the germline V gene, CDR1 is GTSNPN and CDR2 is SVGIG (reference sequence). This CDR3 is CAQGQGRPEAFF. In nucleotides, the CDR3 is TGTGCCCAGGGACAGGGTCGGCCTGAAGCTTTCTTT.

This chain's CDR3 is CASSELAGASYEQYF. CDR3 in DNA: TGTGCCAGCAGTGAACTTGCGGGAGCGTCCTACGAGCAGTACTTC. J is TRBJ2-7 and V is TRBV6-1, with TRBD2 matching over 7 bases. The CDR3 consists of 15 residues. The trim removed 2 bases at V and 1 base at J, leaving 5 bases unmatched. Germline CDR1 and CDR2: MNHNS and SASEGT.

The chain couples TRBV27 to TRBJ1-1; D perhaps matches TRBD1 (5 bases). Germline V lookup: CDR1 MNHEY, CDR2 SMNVEV (reference sequence). CDR3 length equals 13 residues. V was cut by 5 bases and J by 4 bases, with 11 bases left in between. The CDR3 DNA is TGTGCCAGCAGTGGGGGGTGGGGCACTGAAGCTTTCTTT. This codes for CASSGGWGTEAFF.

The chain uses TRBV5-1 and TRBJ2-3, with D maybe TRBD2 (5 bases). The CDR3 is 15 amino acids. Germline CDR1 is SGHRS and CDR2 is YFSETQ. V was cut by 0 bases and J by 3 bases, with 11 bases left in between. CDR3 residues: CASSLGSPGTDTQYF. CDR3 in DNA: TGCGCCAGCAGCTTGGGCAGCCCGGGGACAGATACGCAGTATTTT.

This clone was observed a few times. The chain links TRBV10-3 to TRBJ2-7, with 10 positions matching TRBD1. The V and J ends lost 4 bases and 5 bases, in that order; junction bases with no gene match: 5. The length of the CDR3 is 14 residues. Germline CDR1 and CDR2: ENHRY and SYGVKD. This CDR3 reads CAISGGTGVDEQYF. The CDR3 DNA reads TGTGCCATCAGTGGGGGGACAGGGGTTGACGAGCAGTACTTC.

The chain has TRBV29-1 and TRBJ1-1; D call uncertain. The CDR3 is 14 residues long. Trimming shortened V by 6 bases and J by 4 bases, and 18 bases separated the two germline ends. Germline V gene lookup returns CDR1 SQVTM and CDR2 ANQGSEA. The CDR3 DNA follows: TGCAGCGTCTCACCGGGCCCTGGAGGCACTGAAGCTTTCTTT. Translated, it gives CSVSPGPGGTEAFF.

This rearrangement joins TRBV9 to TRBJ2-3; 9 nucleotides agree with TRBD2. The CDR3 has 16 amino acids. V dropped 2 bases and J dropped 4; count of bases not matched to a gene: 8. Germline V gives CDR1 SGDLS, CDR2 YYNGEE. The CDR3 DNA is TGTGCCAGCAGCGTGTTAGCGGGAGAGGGATCAGATACGCAGTATTTT. Its translation: CASSVLAGEGSDTQYF.

This sequence joins TRBV10-3 and TRBJ2-7; D not resolved. CDR1 is ENHRY, CDR2 SYGVKD, per germline. This CDR3 spans 14 amino acids. V lost 6 bases, J lost 3 bases, and 15 bases lay in between. The CDR3 spells CAIRAPGGVYEQYF. CDR3 nucleotides: TGTGCCATCAGGGCCCCGGGTGGTGTCTACGAGCAGTACTTC.

This rearrangement joins TRBV3-1 (or the pseudogene TRBV3-2) to TRBJ1-5, with TRBD1 matching 10 bases. After removal of 4 bases from V and 7 bases from J, the junction contained 7 bases not matched to a gene. This CDR3 has 15 amino acids. CDR1 LGHDT and CDR2 YNNKEL come from the germline V gene (reference sequence). CDR3 region: CASSPTGGGGQPQHF. DNA of the CDR3: TGTGCCAGCAGCCCGACAGGGGGCGGGGGGCAGCCCCAGCATTTT.

The chain has TRBV28 and TRBJ1-2; D not certain. V shed 3 bases and J shed 9 bases, with 8 bases lying between them. This CDR3 contains 11 residues. Germline CDR1 is MDHEN and CDR2 is SYDVKM. The CDR3 DNA reads as TGTGCCAGCAGTTTGGGCCGTAGCTACACCTTC. Its translation is CASSLGRSYTF.

The chain couples TRBV9 to TRBJ1-2, with 8 bases identical to TRBD1. The germline V gene has CDR1 SGDLS and CDR2 YYNGEE. CDR3 length: 14 amino acids. The V segment lost 4 bases and the J segment 6 bases; nucleotides outside the gene matches: 8. CDR3: CASSSPRQGNGYTF. DNA of the CDR3: TGTGCCAGCAGCTCACCTAGACAGGGGAATGGCTACACCTTC.